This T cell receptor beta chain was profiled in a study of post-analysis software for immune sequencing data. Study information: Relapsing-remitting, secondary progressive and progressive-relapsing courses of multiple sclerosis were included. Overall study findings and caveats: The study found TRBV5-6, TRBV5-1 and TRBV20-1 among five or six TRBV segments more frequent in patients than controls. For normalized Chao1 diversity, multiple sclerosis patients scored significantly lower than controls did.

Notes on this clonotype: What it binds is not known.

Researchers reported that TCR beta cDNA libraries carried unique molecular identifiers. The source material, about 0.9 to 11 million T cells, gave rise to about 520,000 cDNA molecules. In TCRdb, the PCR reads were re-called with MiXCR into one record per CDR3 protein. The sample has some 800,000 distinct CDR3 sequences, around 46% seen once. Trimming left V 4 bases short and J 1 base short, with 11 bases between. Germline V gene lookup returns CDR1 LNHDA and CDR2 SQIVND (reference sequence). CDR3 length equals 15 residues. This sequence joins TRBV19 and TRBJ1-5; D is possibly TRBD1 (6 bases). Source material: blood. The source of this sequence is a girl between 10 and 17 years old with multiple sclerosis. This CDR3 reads CASSNPGQSNQPQHF. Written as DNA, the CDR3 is TGTGCCAGTAGTAACCCCGGACAGAGCAATCAGCCCCAGCATTTT.